A single sample is the source of the 26 T cell receptor beta chains below, sequenced in a study of molecular identifiers for immune sequencing clone quantification. TCRdb reprocessed the PCR reads with MiXCR, giving one entry per CDR3 protein. Found here are about 640,000 distinct CDR3 sequences, about 20% of them singletons; the top ten hold under 0.95%. The sequenced sample consisted of naive CD8+ T cells from blood, with Jurkat cell RNA spiked in. As for subset: FACS-sorted CD8+CD4-CCR7+CD45RA+ naive T cells. The receptor source for this set is a human donor in good health. Some libraries in this study had Jurkat cell RNA spiked in.

The CDR3 sequence: CASSRARAATNEKLFF. DNA of the CDR3: TGTGCCAGCAGTCGGGCCAGGGCTGCAACTAATGAAAAACTGTTTTTT. The V call is TRBV25-1, the J call TRBJ1-4; weak D call: TRBD1 (5 bases). There are 16 residues in the CDR3. V was cut by 5 bases and J by 0 bases, with 13 bases left in between. Germline CDR1 and CDR2: MGHDK and SYGVNS.

This clonotype has a count of ten or more. This chain's CDR3 is CASSPGASFSRDEQYF. The CDR3 DNA is TGTGCCAGCAGCCCCGGGGCTAGCTTTAGTAGGGACGAGCAGTACTTC. This chain connects TRBV7-9 to TRBJ2-7, with D perhaps being TRBD1 or TRBD2 (5 bases each). Germline-derived CDR1 and CDR2 are SEHNR and FQNEAQ (reference sequence). V shed 5 bases and J shed 5 bases, with 22 bases lying between them. This CDR3 is built from 16 residues. Looking up the rest from reference TRBV7-9 and TRBJ2-7 gives the full variable domain: DTGVSQNPRHKITKRGQNVTFRCDPISEHNRLYWYRQTLGQGPEFLTYFQNEAQLEKSRLLSDRFSAERPKGSFSTLEIQRTEQGDSAMYLCASSPGASFSRDEQYFGPGTRLTVT.

This clonotype showed up many times. The rearrangement uses TRBV28 and TRBJ2-1; 11 bases match TRBD2. This CDR3 has 15 amino acids. Germline V gene data show CDR1 as MDHEN and CDR2 as SYDVKM. The V and J ends lost 3 bases and 4 bases, in that order; junction bases with no gene match: 2. The CDR3 DNA sequence: TGTGCCAGCAGTTTCAGGACTAGCGGGTACAATGAGCAGTTCTTC. Protein product: CASSFRTSGYNEQFF.

This clonotype was detected many times. The V call is TRBV7-9, the J call TRBJ2-2; D is possibly TRBD2 (5 bases). Trimming stripped 2 bases from V and 3 bases from J, with 13 bases between. The CDR3 is 16 residues long. The germline gives CDR1 SEHNR, CDR2 FQNEAQ (reference sequence). The chain's CDR3 is CASSLFASSDTGELFF. CDR3 nucleotide sequence: TGTGCCAGCAGCTTATTTGCTAGCTCTGACACCGGGGAGCTGTTTTTT.

This clonotype has more than one count but fewer than ten. The CDR3 protein is CASSFKVEGDYEQYF. CDR3 in DNA: TGTGCCAGCAGCTTCAAGGTGGAGGGCGACTACGAGCAGTACTTC. The V gene is TRBV7-6, the J gene TRBJ2-7; possibly TRBD2 for D (6 bases). The germline V gene has CDR1 SGHVS and CDR2 FNYEAQ. The V and J ends lost 3 bases and 3 bases respectively, with 15 bases between them. This CDR3 region has 15 residues.

Concerning this clonotype itself: This may arise from a read error, as a much more abundant clone is one base away. The genes are TRBV5-6 and TRBJ2-7; TRBD2 matches at 11 bases. The CDR3 consists of 16 residues. V was clipped by 4 bases and J by 5 bases; unmatched bases: 11. CDR1 is SGHDT, CDR2 YYEEEE, per germline. The CDR3 here is CASSTTAGTSGHEQYF. The CDR3 coding sequence is TGTGCCAGCAGCACCACCGCCGGGACTAGCGGCCACGAGCAGTACTTC.

Many counts were recorded for this clonotype. The V and J genes are TRBV27 and TRBJ1-1; D is unclear. The germline gives CDR1 MNHEY, CDR2 SMNVEV (reference sequence). V lost 1 base to trimming and J lost 7 bases, with 10 bases between them. The CDR3 has 13 residues. The CDR3 loop reads CASSLWGSGEAFF. The CDR3 bases are TGTGCCAGCAGTTTATGGGGTTCCGGTGAAGCTTTCTTT.

This clonotype was counted many times. The rearrangement links TRBV13 to TRBJ1-1; possible D gene TRBD1, 6 bases. Germline CDR1 and CDR2: PRHDT and FYEKMQ (reference sequence). V lost 3 bases to trimming and J lost 1 base, with 12 bases between them. The CDR3 sequence is 15 residues long. DNA of the CDR3: TGTGCCAGCAGCTTTCGTTTGGGGGCGAACACTGAAGCTTTCTTT. Encoded protein: CASSFRLGANTEAFF.

This clonotype appeared a few times. The chain couples TRBV6-5 to TRBJ1-2; no reliable D call. The CDR3 loop spans 15 amino acids. Trimming shortened V by 0 bases and J by 2 bases, and 10 bases separated the two germline ends. The V gene's germline CDR1 is MNHEY and CDR2 SVGAGI. The CDR3 sequence: CASSYSLGGNYGYTF. CDR3 coding DNA: TGTGCCAGCAGTTACTCTCTGGGCGGGAACTATGGCTACACCTTC.

This clonotype was detected a few times. V and J are TRBV27 and TRBJ1-6, with TRBD1 as a possible D gene (5 bases). CDR1 MNHEY and CDR2 SMNVEV come from the germline V gene (reference sequence). The CDR3 runs to 13 residues. V dropped 5 bases and J dropped 14 bases, with 16 bases sitting between them. CDR3 region: CASSTGRPAALHF. The DNA of the CDR3 is TGTGCCAGCAGTACAGGACGGCCCGCGGCCCTCCACTTT.

As for this clonotype: Just one base apart from a much larger clone, this may be a read error. This chain links TRBV28 with TRBJ2-3, with 12 bases fitting TRBD2. Germline CDR1 is MDHEN and CDR2 is SYDVKM. The ends lost 2 bases at V and 4 bases at J; junction bases unmatched: 10. This CDR3 is 18 amino acids long. The CDR3 DNA reads TGTGCCAGCAGTTTAGGGTCTAGCGGGAGGGGATTCGCAGATACGCAGTATTTT. Translated: CASSLGSSGRGFADTQYF.

With regard to this clonotype: This may come from a read error, since a much larger clone is one base off. This chain links TRBV7-9 with TRBJ1-6; D not certain. Per germline, CDR1 SEHNR and CDR2 FQNEAQ (reference sequence). The germline V and J ends were trimmed by 4 bases and 9 bases, with 13 bases remaining between them. The length of the CDR3 is 14 residues. The CDR3 here is CASSSVLVGSPLHF. Here the CDR3 DNA reads TGTGCCAGCAGCTCAGTCTTGGTTGGTTCACCCCTCCACTTT.

This clonotype was detected many times. This chain connects TRBV4-1 to TRBJ2-3, with D hard to call. The length of the CDR3 is 14 residues. Deletions cut 4 bases from V and 0 bases from J, with 8 bases between. CDR1 and CDR2 from the germline V gene are MGHRA and YSYEKL. The CDR3 here is CASSLRLSTDTQYF. The CDR3 DNA follows: TGCGCCAGCAGCCTTAGACTTAGCACAGATACGCAGTATTTT.

Of note for this clonotype: Sequence at one end of the junction differs from germline and may be a read error. This sequence joins TRBV30 and TRBJ2-7, with a tentative D call TRBD2 (5 bases). The CDR3 is 13 amino acids. CDR1 and CDR2 from the germline V gene are GTSNPN and SVGIG (reference sequence). CDR3 residues: CARSSGSGYEQYF. CDR3 sequence (DNA): TGTGCCAGGAGTTCGGGGTCTGGATACGAGCAGTACTTC.

Remarks on this clonotype: A read error may be the cause here, since a much bigger clone is one base away. The chain carries TRBV6-2 or TRBV6-3 and TRBJ1-1; a possible D gene is TRBD1 (5 bases). In germline, CDR1 is MNHEY, CDR2 SVGEGT. The V gene lost 2 bases and the J gene lost 1 base, with 8 bases spanning the gap. The length of the CDR3 is 14 residues. The CDR3 reads CASSYGTSNTEAFF. The DNA of the CDR3 is TGTGCCAGCAGTTACGGGACGTCGAACACTGAAGCTTTCTTT.

About this clonotype: A read error may explain this, as a much larger clone is one base away. The chain links TRBV19 to TRBJ2-3, with D possibly matching TRBD2 (6 bases). V was clipped by 10 bases and J by 4 bases, with 15 bases between them. CDR1 and CDR2 (germline): LNHDA, SQIVND (reference sequence). The CDR3 consists of 13 residues. CDR3 DNA: TGTGCCACCGGAGCGGCTAGCGCAGATACGCAGTATTTT. It encodes CATGAASADTQYF.

The chain joins TRBV7-9 to TRBJ2-3; a weak D match, TRBD2 (6 bases). Germline CDR1 is SEHNR and CDR2 is FQNEAQ (reference sequence). CDR3 length: 14 amino acids. V was shortened by 8 bases and J by 2 bases, with 14 bases between the two germline ends. The CDR3: CASRGYRLTDTQYF. The CDR3 coding sequence is TGTGCCAGCCGGGGGTACAGACTCACAGATACGCAGTATTTT.

This clonotype was observed a few times. The chain has TRBV19 and TRBJ2-7, with 7 bases fitting TRBD2. Unmatched junction bases numbered 8, after V lost 6 bases and J lost 6 bases. Germline loops: CDR1 LNHDA, CDR2 SQIVND (reference sequence). The CDR3 consists of 13 residues. The CDR3 protein is CASSANGLVEQYF. The CDR3 DNA is TGTGCCAGTAGCGCTAACGGACTAGTCGAGCAGTACTTC.

This clonotype was observed at least ten times. V and J are TRBV6-5 and TRBJ2-7; TRBD2 agrees at 8 bases. CDR1 is MNHEY and CDR2 is SVGAGI in the germline V gene. J lost 5 bases, V lost 2 bases, and 8 bases had no gene match. CDR3 length: 15 residues. CDR3 residues: CASSYQSGSIDEQYF. The DNA for the CDR3 is TGTGCCAGCAGTTACCAGAGCGGGAGTATCGACGAGCAGTACTTC.

This clonotype occurred many times. This sequence joins TRBV30 and TRBJ2-5; D gene uncertain. This CDR3 contains 12 residues. Germline V lookup: CDR1 GTSNPN, CDR2 SVGIG (reference sequence). Between the trimmed V and J ends, which lost 1 base and 0 bases, there was a span of 3 bases. The CDR3 here is CAWSGDQETQYF. In DNA, the CDR3 is TGTGCCTGGAGTGGTGACCAAGAGACCCAGTACTTC.

The chain uses TRBV5-1 and TRBJ2-7; D gene uncertain. The CDR3 loop spans 15 amino acids. Germline values: CDR1 SGHRS, CDR2 YFSETQ. With 0 bases removed from V and 3 bases from J, the gap between germline ends came to 13 bases. The CDR3 spells CASSLGGDIDYEQYF. DNA for the CDR3: TGCGCCAGCAGCTTGGGTGGTGACATCGACTACGAGCAGTACTTC.

CDR3 DNA: TGTGCCAGCAGCCCGGCGGGGGCCTCCTACGAGCAGTACTTC. Protein: CASSPAGASYEQYF. This rearrangement joins TRBV11-1 to TRBJ2-7; the D gene is possibly TRBD2 (7 bases). CDR3 size: 14 residues. V was shortened by 5 bases and J by 0 bases, with 11 bases between the two germline ends. CDR1 and CDR2 from the germline V gene are SGHAT and FQDESV (reference sequence). Full variable domain (outside the CDR3, taken from reference TRBV11-1 and TRBJ2-7): EAEVAQSPRYKITEKSQAVAFWCDPISGHATLYWYRQILGQGPELLVQFQDESVVDDSQLPKDRFSAERLKGVDSTLKIQPAELGDSAMYLCASSPAGASYEQYFGPGTRLTVT.

About this clonotype itself: The CDR3 does not close with the conserved phenylalanine or tryptophan, likely indicating a read error. This chain uses TRBV28 with TRBJ2-6; 12 nucleotides align to TRBD1. Unmatched junction bases numbered 9, after V lost 8 bases and J lost 1 base. The CDR3 extends over 18 amino acids. The germline CDR1 and CDR2 sequences are MDHEN and SYDVKM. CDR3 region: CASGSPGQGASGANVLTL. The CDR3 coding sequence is TGTGCCAGCGGTTCGCCGGGACAGGGGGCTTCTGGGGCCAACGTCCTGACTCTC.

This clonotype came up many times. V usage is TRBV7-9 and J usage is TRBJ1-3; D is ambiguous. V was pared by 5 bases and J by 2 bases, with 25 bases between. Looked up from germline, CDR1 is SEHNR and CDR2 is FQNEAQ (reference sequence). The CDR3 loop spans 19 amino acids. The chain's CDR3 is CASSGLFQVALEAGNTIYF. The CDR3, as DNA: TGTGCCAGCAGCGGCTTGTTCCAGGTTGCCTTAGAAGCTGGAAACACCATATATTTT.

Note on this clonotype: This sequence may be a read error, since a much larger clone differs from it by one base. The chain recombines TRBV7-6 with TRBJ1-4, with D maybe TRBD1 (5 bases). The V end lost 7 bases, the J end lost 6 bases, and 18 bases lay between the germline ends. The CDR3 is made up of 15 amino acids. CDR1 is SGHVS and CDR2 is FNYEAQ in the germline V gene. The CDR3 DNA sequence: TGTGCCAGCAACTCAAGATCAGGGCAGGATGAAAAACTGTTTTTT. This codes for CASNSRSGQDEKLFF.

This clonotype has a count of ten or more. The rearrangement links TRBV7-8 to TRBJ2-1, with a possible D match to TRBD2 (5 bases). The CDR3 sequence is 16 residues long. The germline V gene has CDR1 SGHVS and CDR2 FQNEAQ. The V end lost 6 bases, the J end lost 0 bases, and 15 bases lay between the germline ends. This CDR3 reads CASSPLVGSSYNEQFF. As DNA, the CDR3 is TGTGCCAGCAGTCCTCTTGTGGGGAGCTCCTACAATGAGCAGTTCTTC. The entire variable domain, with the rest obtained from reference TRBV7-8 and TRBJ2-1, is as follows: GAGVSQSPRYKVAKRGQDVALRCDPISGHVSLFWYQQALGQGPEFLTYFQNEAQLDKSGLPSDRFFAERPEGSVSTLKIQRTQQEDSAVYLCASSPLVGSSYNEQFFGPGTRLTVL.